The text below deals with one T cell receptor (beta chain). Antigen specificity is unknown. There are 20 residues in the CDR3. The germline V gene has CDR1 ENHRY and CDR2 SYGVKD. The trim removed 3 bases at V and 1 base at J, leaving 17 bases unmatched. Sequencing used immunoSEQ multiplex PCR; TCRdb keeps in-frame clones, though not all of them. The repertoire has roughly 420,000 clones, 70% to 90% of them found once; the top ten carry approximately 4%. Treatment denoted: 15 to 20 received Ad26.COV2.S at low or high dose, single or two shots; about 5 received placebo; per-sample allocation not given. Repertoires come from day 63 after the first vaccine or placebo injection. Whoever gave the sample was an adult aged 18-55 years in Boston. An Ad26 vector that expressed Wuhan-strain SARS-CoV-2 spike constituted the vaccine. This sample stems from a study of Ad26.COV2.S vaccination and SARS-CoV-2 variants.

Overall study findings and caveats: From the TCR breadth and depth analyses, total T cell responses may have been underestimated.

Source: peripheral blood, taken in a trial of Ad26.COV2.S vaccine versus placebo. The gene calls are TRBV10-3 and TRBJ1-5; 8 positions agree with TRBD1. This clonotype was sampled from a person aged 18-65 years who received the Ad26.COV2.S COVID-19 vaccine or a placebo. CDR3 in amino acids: CAISDDRGDFGPPSNQPQHF. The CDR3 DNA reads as TGTGCCATCAGTGACGACAGGGGAGATTTCGGGCCGCCGAGCAATCAGCCCCAGCATTTT.